Listed here is a single T cell receptor beta chain. The sample originates from a study of T cell changes during pregnancy in multiple sclerosis. Per germline, CDR1 MGHRA and CDR2 YSYEKL. This CDR3 has 16 residues. V was pared by 4 bases and J by 9 bases, with 14 bases of the junction left unmatched. Some clones are missing from TCRdb's copy, which holds only in-frame ones; the method was immunoSEQ multiplex PCR. Of 100,000 or so clones listed, around nine tenths are singletons. The sample was peripheral blood, taken in the second trimester of pregnancy. The chain employs TRBV4-1 and TRBJ2-2; 7 bases fit TRBD1. This TCR derives from a female donor with multiple sclerosis, enrolled in a pregnancy study. CDR3 sequence (DNA): TGCGCCAGCAGCCGTAAGTCTGGGACAGAGATTCGGGAGCTGTTTTTT. Translating gives CASSRKSGTEIRELFF.